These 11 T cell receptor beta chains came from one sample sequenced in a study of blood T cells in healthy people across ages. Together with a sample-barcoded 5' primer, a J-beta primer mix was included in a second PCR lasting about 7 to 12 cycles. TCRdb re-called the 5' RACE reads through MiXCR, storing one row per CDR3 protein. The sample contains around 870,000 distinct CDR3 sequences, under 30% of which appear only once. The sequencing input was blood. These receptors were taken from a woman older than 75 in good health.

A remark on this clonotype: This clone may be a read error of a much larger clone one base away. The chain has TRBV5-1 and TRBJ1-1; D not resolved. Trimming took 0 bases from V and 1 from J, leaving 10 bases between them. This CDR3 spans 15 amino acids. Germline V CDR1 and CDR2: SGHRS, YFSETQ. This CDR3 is CASSLDSLPNTEAFF. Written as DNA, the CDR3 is TGCGCCAGCAGCTTGGATTCTTTACCGAACACTGAAGCTTTCTTT.

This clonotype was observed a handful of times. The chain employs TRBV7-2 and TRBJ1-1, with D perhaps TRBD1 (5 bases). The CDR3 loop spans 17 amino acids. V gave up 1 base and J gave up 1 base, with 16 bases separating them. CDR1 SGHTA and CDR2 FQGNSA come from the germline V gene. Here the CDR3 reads CASSLGGTGPGNTEAFF. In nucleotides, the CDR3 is TGTGCCAGCAGCTTAGGGGGGACGGGCCCGGGGAACACTGAAGCTTTCTTT.

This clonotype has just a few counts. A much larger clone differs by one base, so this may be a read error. CDR3 in DNA: TGTACCAGCAGCTTAAGGTTTGACTATAGCACAGATACGCAGTATTTT. Its translation: CTSSLRFDYSTDTQYF. The V gene is TRBV7-2, the J gene TRBJ2-3; D might be TRBD2 (5 bases). CDR3 size: 16 residues. Trimming removed 2 bases at V and 0 bases at J, with 12 bases between. The germline V gene has CDR1 SGHTA and CDR2 FQGNSA.

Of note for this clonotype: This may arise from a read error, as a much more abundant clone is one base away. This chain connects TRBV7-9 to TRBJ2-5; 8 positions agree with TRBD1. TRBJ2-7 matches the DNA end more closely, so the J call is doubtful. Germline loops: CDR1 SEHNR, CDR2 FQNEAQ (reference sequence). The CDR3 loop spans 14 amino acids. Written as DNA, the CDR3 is TGTGCCAACAGCCCAGGACAGGGATACTACGAGCAGTACTTC. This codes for CANSPGQGYYEQYF.

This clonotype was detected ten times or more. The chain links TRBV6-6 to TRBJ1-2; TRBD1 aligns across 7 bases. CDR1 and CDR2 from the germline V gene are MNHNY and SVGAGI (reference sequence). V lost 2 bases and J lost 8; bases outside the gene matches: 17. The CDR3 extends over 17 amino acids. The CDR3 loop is CASSYRQTWDSRGGYTF. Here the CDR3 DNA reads TGTGCCAGCAGTTACCGCCAAACCTGGGACAGCCGTGGGGGCTACACCTTC.

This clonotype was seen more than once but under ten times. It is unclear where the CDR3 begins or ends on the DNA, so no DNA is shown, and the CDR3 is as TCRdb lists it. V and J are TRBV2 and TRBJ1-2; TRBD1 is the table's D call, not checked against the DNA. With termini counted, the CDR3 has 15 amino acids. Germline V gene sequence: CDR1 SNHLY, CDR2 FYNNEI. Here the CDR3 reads CATSITPRENYGCTF.

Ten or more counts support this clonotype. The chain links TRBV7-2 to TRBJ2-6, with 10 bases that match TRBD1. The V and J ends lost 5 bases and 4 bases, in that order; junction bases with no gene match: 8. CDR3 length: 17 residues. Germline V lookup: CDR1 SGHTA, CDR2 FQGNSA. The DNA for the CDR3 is TGTGCCAGCAGCCCGAGACAGGGGGCGCCGGGGGCCAACGTCCTGACTTTC. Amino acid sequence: CASSPRQGAPGANVLTF.

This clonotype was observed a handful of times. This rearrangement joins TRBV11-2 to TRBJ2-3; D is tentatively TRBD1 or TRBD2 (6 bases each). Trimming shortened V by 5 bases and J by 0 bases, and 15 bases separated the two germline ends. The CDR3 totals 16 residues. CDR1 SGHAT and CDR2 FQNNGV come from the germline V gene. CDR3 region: CASSPGGGTSTDTQYF. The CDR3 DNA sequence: TGTGCCAGCAGCCCCGGGGGCGGAACTAGCACAGATACGCAGTATTTT.

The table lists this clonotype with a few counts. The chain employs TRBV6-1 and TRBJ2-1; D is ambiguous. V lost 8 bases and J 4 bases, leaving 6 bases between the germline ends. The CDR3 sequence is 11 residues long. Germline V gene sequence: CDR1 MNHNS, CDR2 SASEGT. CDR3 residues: CASQIYNEQFF. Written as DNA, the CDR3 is TGTGCCAGCCAAATATACAATGAGCAGTTCTTC.

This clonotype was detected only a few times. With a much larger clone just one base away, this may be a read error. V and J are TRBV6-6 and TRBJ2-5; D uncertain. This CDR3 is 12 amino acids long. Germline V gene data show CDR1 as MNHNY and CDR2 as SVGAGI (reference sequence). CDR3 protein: CASSYSEEAQYF. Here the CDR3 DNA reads TGTGCCAGCAGTTACTCTGAAGAGGCCCAGTACTTC.

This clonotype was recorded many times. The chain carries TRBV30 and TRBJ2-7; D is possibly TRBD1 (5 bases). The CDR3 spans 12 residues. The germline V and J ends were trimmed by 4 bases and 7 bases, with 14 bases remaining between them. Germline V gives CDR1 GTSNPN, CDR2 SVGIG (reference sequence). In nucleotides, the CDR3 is TGTGCCTGGAAATTAGGGGTTAAGGAGCAGTACTTC. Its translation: CAWKLGVKEQYF. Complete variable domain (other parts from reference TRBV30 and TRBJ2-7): SQTIHQWPATLVQPVGSPLSLECTVEGTSNPNLYWYRQAAGRGLQLLFYSVGIGQISSEVPQNLSASRPQDRQFILSSKKLLLSDSGFYLCAWKLGVKEQYFGPGTRLTVT.